Listed below are T cell receptor beta chains from one sample, sequenced in a study of blood T cell repertoires in COVID-19. Sequencing was performed with immunoSEQ multiplex PCR; in TCRdb, only in-frame clones are kept and a portion is missing. The sample holds tens of thousands of clones, around 84% seen once. The source material was peripheral blood. All receptors come from a man in his fifties or sixties with COVID-19, enrolled during active disease. Each CDR3 is given with its conserved first and last residue. The D gene is left open where the match is weak. Rows give clone size only sometimes, using once, few, many, or a class for an expanded clone.

CDR3aa: CASSEGVVEQPQHF
CDR3nt: TGTGCCAGCAGCGAAGGGGTGGTCGAGCAGCCCCAGCATTTT
j_gene: TRBJ1-5
d_gene: NA
v_gene: TRBV9
abundance: NA

CDR3aa: CASSPITGMANEKLFF
CDR3nt: TGTGCCAGCAGCCCAATAACAGGGATGGCTAATGAAAAACTGTTTTTT
j_gene: TRBJ1-4
d_gene: NA
v_gene: TRBV4-2
abundance: NA

CDR3aa: CASSQSGTTGSNTDTQYF
CDR3nt: TGTGCCAGCAGCCAAAGTGGGACAACCGGATCTAACACAGATACGCAGTATTTT
j_gene: TRBJ2-3
d_gene: NA
v_gene: TRBV4-2
abundance: NA

CDR3aa: CASSLDSGRTAEQFF
CDR3nt: TGCGCCAGCAGCTTGGATAGCGGGAGAACTGCTGAGCAGTTCTTC
j_gene: TRBJ2-1
d_gene: TRBD2
v_gene: TRBV5-1
abundance: once

CDR3aa: CASSLGGLAGGGADTQYF
CDR3nt: TGTGCCAGCAGCTTAGGGGGACTAGCGGGAGGTGGAGCAGATACGCAGTATTTT
j_gene: TRBJ2-3
d_gene: TRBD2
v_gene: TRBV11-2
abundance: NA

CDR3aa: CASSQGHSKETQYF
CDR3nt: TGTGCCAGCAGCCAAGGTCACAGCAAAGAGACCCAGTACTTC
j_gene: TRBJ2-5
d_gene: NA
v_gene: TRBV3-1/TRBV3-2
abundance: NA

CDR3aa: CASSHLVGHLGFAQHF
CDR3nt: TGTGCCAGCAGCCACCTTGTGGGACACCTCGGGTTTGCCCAGCATTTT
j_gene: TRBJ1-5
d_gene: NA
v_gene: TRBV14
abundance: NA

CDR3aa: CASSTGGYANYGYTF
CDR3nt: TGTGCCAGCAGTACCGGGGGGTACGCTAACTATGGCTACACCTTC
j_gene: TRBJ1-2
d_gene: NA
v_gene: TRBV5-6
abundance: NA

CDR3aa: CASSSGTAGYNEQFF
CDR3nt: TGCGCCAGCAGCTCCGGGACAGCCGGCTACAATGAGCAGTTCTTC
j_gene: TRBJ2-1
d_gene: TRBD1
v_gene: TRBV5-1
abundance: NA

CDR3aa: CASRGDRESSPLHF
CDR3nt: TGTGCCAGTCGCGGTGATAGAGAGAGTTCACCCCTCCACTTT
j_gene: TRBJ1-6
d_gene: NA
v_gene: TRBV19
abundance: once

CDR3aa: CASSSQTGPTEAFF
CDR3nt: TGTGCCAGCAGCTCTCAGACAGGGCCCACTGAAGCTTTCTTT
j_gene: TRBJ1-1
d_gene: TRBD1
v_gene: TRBV3-1/TRBV3-2
abundance: NA

CDR3aa: CAISDSSVEQFF
CDR3nt: TGTGCCATCAGTGATTCCAGTGTAGAGCAGTTCTTC
j_gene: TRBJ2-1
d_gene: NA
v_gene: TRBV10-3
abundance: NA

CDR3aa: CASSLTGVYGYTF
CDR3nt: TGTGCCAGCAGTTTGACAGGGGTGTATGGCTACACCTTC
j_gene: TRBJ1-2
d_gene: TRBD1
v_gene: TRBV27
abundance: NA

CDR3aa: CAWTIGAHGNTEAFF
CDR3nt: TGTGCCTGGACTATTGGGGCGCACGGGAACACTGAAGCTTTCTTT
j_gene: TRBJ1-1
d_gene: NA
v_gene: TRBV30
abundance: NA

CDR3aa: CAWGGQDIAKNIQYF
CDR3nt: TGTGCCTGGGGAGGACAGGACATAGCCAAAAACATTCAGTACTTC
j_gene: TRBJ2-4
d_gene: TRBD1
v_gene: TRBV30
abundance: NA

CDR3aa: CASSGWRSSGANVLTF
CDR3nt: TGTGCCAGCAGTGGCTGGAGAAGCTCTGGGGCCAACGTCCTGACTTTC
j_gene: TRBJ2-6
d_gene: NA
v_gene: TRBV6-1
abundance: NA

CDR3aa: CASSWDRGNSPLHF
CDR3nt: TGTGCCAGCAGCTGGGACAGGGGGAATTCACCCCTCCACTTT
j_gene: TRBJ1-6
d_gene: TRBD1
v_gene: TRBV11-2
abundance: NA

CDR3aa: CAWGRGNTIYF
CDR3nt: TGTGCCTGGGGACGGGGAAACACCATATATTTT
j_gene: TRBJ1-3
d_gene: NA
v_gene: TRBV30
abundance: NA

CDR3aa: CAISETDSLYWGEQFF
CDR3nt: TGTGCCATCAGTGAAACGGACAGTCTATATTGGGGTGAGCAGTTCTTC
j_gene: TRBJ2-1
d_gene: NA
v_gene: TRBV10-3
abundance: NA

CDR3aa: CASSERAGANTEAFF
CDR3nt: TGCGCCAGCAGTGAGAGGGCAGGGGCGAACACTGAAGCTTTCTTT
j_gene: TRBJ1-1
d_gene: NA
v_gene: TRBV10-1
abundance: NA

CDR3aa: CASSLRRPGGTDTQYF
CDR3nt: TGTGCCAGCAGCTTGAGGCGCCCGGGAGGGACAGATACGCAGTATTTT
j_gene: TRBJ2-3
d_gene: TRBD2
v_gene: TRBV5-4
abundance: NA

CDR3aa: CAIGATLGEQYF
CDR3nt: TGTGCCATTGGAGCAACCCTCGGCGAGCAGTACTTC
j_gene: TRBJ2-7
d_gene: NA
v_gene: TRBV6-5
abundance: NA

CDR3aa: CASRSGRAYEQYF
CDR3nt: TGTGCCAGCCGAAGCGGGAGGGCCTACGAGCAGTACTTC
j_gene: TRBJ2-7
d_gene: TRBD2
v_gene: TRBV2
abundance: NA

CDR3aa: CASSWGGGEATYEQYF
CDR3nt: TGTGCCAGCAGCTGGGGGGGAGGGGAGGCAACCTACGAGCAGTACTTC
j_gene: TRBJ2-7
d_gene: TRBD2
v_gene: TRBV5-4
abundance: NA

CDR3aa: CSVTASGRYEQYF
CDR3nt: TGCAGCGTAACGGCTAGCGGGAGATACGAGCAGTACTTC
j_gene: TRBJ2-7
d_gene: TRBD2
v_gene: TRBV29-1
abundance: few

CDR3aa: CASSIGGRTDTQYF
CDR3nt: TGTGCCAGTAGTATCGGCGGGAGAACAGATACGCAGTATTTT
j_gene: TRBJ2-3
d_gene: TRBD2
v_gene: TRBV19
abundance: NA

CDR3aa: CASSEGPGGLYEQYF
CDR3nt: TGTGCCAGCAGTGAAGGACCTGGGGGGTTATACGAGCAGTACTTC
j_gene: TRBJ2-7
d_gene: NA
v_gene: TRBV2
abundance: NA

CDR3aa: CASGTGGFGNTIYF
CDR3nt: TGTGCCAGCGGAACAGGGGGCTTTGGAAACACCATATATTTT
j_gene: TRBJ1-3
d_gene: TRBD1
v_gene: TRBV7-2
abundance: NA

CDR3aa: CASSLKGANTEAFF
CDR3nt: TGTGCCAGCAGCTTGAAGGGGGCGAACACTGAAGCTTTCTTT
j_gene: TRBJ1-1
d_gene: TRBD1
v_gene: TRBV5-4
abundance: NA

CDR3aa: CASSEPFGETTNTEAFF
CDR3nt: TGTGCCAGCAGTGAACCTTTTGGTGAGACAACAAACACTGAAGCTTTCTTT
j_gene: TRBJ1-1
d_gene: NA
v_gene: TRBV6-1
abundance: NA

CDR3aa: CASSQLAGQAYNSPLHF
CDR3nt: TGTGCCAGCAGCCAACTCGCGGGACAGGCCTATAATTCACCCCTCCACTTT
j_gene: TRBJ1-6
d_gene: TRBD1
v_gene: TRBV4-2
abundance: NA

CDR3aa: CASSSGQGRGYTF
CDR3nt: TGTGCCAGCAGCTCAGGACAGGGTCGGGGCTACACCTTC
j_gene: TRBJ1-2
d_gene: TRBD1
v_gene: TRBV11-3
abundance: NA

CDR3aa: CATSRDSRDRGRQQYF
CDR3nt: TGTGCCACCAGCAGAGATAGTAGGGACAGGGGGCGTCAGCAGTACTTC
j_gene: TRBJ2-7
d_gene: TRBD1
v_gene: TRBV15
abundance: NA

CDR3aa: CASRRAAGGVDTGELFF
CDR3nt: TGTGCCAGTAGGCGCGCGGCAGGGGGCGTTGACACCGGGGAGCTGTTTTTT
j_gene: TRBJ2-2
d_gene: TRBD1
v_gene: TRBV19
abundance: NA

CDR3aa: CASSVDVSTGNTIYF
CDR3nt: TGTGCCAGCAGCGTAGATGTGTCCACTGGAAACACCATATATTTT
j_gene: TRBJ1-3
d_gene: NA
v_gene: TRBV9
abundance: NA

CDR3aa: CASRTSQTGNTEAFF
CDR3nt: TGTGCCAGCAGGACCAGCCAGACAGGGAACACTGAAGCTTTCTTT
j_gene: TRBJ1-1
d_gene: NA
v_gene: TRBV6-5
abundance: medium-sized

CDR3aa: CASSPDRATGNTIYF
CDR3nt: TGTGCCAGCAGCCCGGACAGGGCGACTGGAAACACCATATATTTT
j_gene: TRBJ1-3
d_gene: TRBD1
v_gene: TRBV3-1/TRBV3-2
abundance: NA

CDR3aa: CASSLRAGRGGTEAFF
CDR3nt: TGTGCCAGCAGCTTGAGGGCAGGTCGGGGGGGGACTGAAGCTTTCTTT
j_gene: TRBJ1-1
d_gene: NA
v_gene: TRBV5-4
abundance: NA

CDR3aa: CASEGRGAEQYF
CDR3nt: TGTGCCAGCGAAGGGAGGGGGGCCGAGCAGTACTTC
j_gene: TRBJ2-7
d_gene: NA
v_gene: TRBV28
abundance: few

CDR3aa: CASWGGTGYGYTF
CDR3nt: TGTGCCAGTTGGGGGGGAACGGGCTATGGCTACACCTTC
j_gene: TRBJ1-2
d_gene: NA
v_gene: TRBV28
abundance: NA

CDR3aa: CASSLDSSTRDGYTF
CDR3nt: TGCGCCAGCAGCCTGGATTCGTCCACCCGGGATGGCTACACCTTC
j_gene: TRBJ1-2
d_gene: NA
v_gene: TRBV5-1
abundance: NA

CDR3aa: CASSPAGLAFNEQFF
CDR3nt: TGTGCCAGCAGCCCGGCGGGACTAGCGTTCAATGAGCAGTTCTTC
j_gene: TRBJ2-1
d_gene: TRBD2
v_gene: TRBV7-3
abundance: NA

CDR3aa: CASSVDPGSTYEQYF
CDR3nt: TGTGCCAGCAGCGTAGATCCGGGGTCGACCTACGAGCAGTACTTC
j_gene: TRBJ2-7
d_gene: NA
v_gene: TRBV9
abundance: NA

CDR3aa: CASSLAIAGGPQDTQYF
CDR3nt: TGCGCCAGCAGCTTGGCCATAGCGGGAGGGCCGCAAGATACGCAGTATTTT
j_gene: TRBJ2-3
d_gene: TRBD2
v_gene: TRBV5-1
abundance: NA

CDR3aa: CASSHQGSGNTIYF
CDR3nt: TGTGCCAGCAGCCATCAGGGCTCTGGAAACACCATATATTTT
j_gene: TRBJ1-3
d_gene: NA
v_gene: TRBV3-1/TRBV3-2
abundance: NA

CDR3aa: CASSVDSFQETQYF
CDR3nt: TGCGCCAGCAGCGTAGACAGCTTCCAAGAGACCCAGTACTTC
j_gene: TRBJ2-5
d_gene: NA
v_gene: TRBV5-1
abundance: few

CDR3aa: CASSLGAGQETQYF
CDR3nt: TGCGCCAGCAGCTTGGGGGCAGGGCAAGAGACCCAGTACTTC
j_gene: TRBJ2-5
d_gene: NA
v_gene: TRBV5-1
abundance: NA

CDR3aa: CASSPVNQKETQYF
CDR3nt: TGTGCCAGCTCACCAGTGAATCAGAAAGAGACCCAGTACTTC
j_gene: TRBJ2-5
d_gene: NA
v_gene: TRBV18
abundance: NA

CDR3aa: CASSNSGTGAYNEQFF
CDR3nt: TGTGCCAGCAGCAACTCCGGGACAGGGGCCTACAATGAGCAGTTCTTC
j_gene: TRBJ2-1
d_gene: TRBD1
v_gene: TRBV28
abundance: NA

CDR3aa: CASSPSSGDRANQPQHF
CDR3nt: TGTGCCAGCAGCCCCTCTTCTGGGGACAGGGCTAACCAGCCCCAGCATTTT
j_gene: TRBJ1-5
d_gene: TRBD1
v_gene: TRBV7-6
abundance: NA

CDR3aa: CASTRDWDYNEQFF
CDR3nt: TGTGCCAGCACCCGGGACTGGGATTACAATGAGCAGTTCTTC
j_gene: TRBJ2-1
d_gene: NA
v_gene: TRBV7-9
abundance: NA

CDR3aa: CASSALGLPNYGYTF
CDR3nt: TGTGCCAGCAGCGCACTGGGACTGCCGAACTATGGCTACACCTTC
j_gene: TRBJ1-2
d_gene: NA
v_gene: TRBV2
abundance: NA

CDR3aa: CASSLDLDGYTQYF
CDR3nt: TGCGCCAGCAGCTTGGACCTAGACGGCTATACGCAGTATTTT
j_gene: TRBJ2-3
d_gene: NA
v_gene: TRBV5-1
abundance: NA

CDR3aa: CASSPLRTTGLFHNEQFF
CDR3nt: TGTGCCAGCAGTCCTCTCCGAACGACAGGGTTGTTCCACAATGAGCAGTTCTTC
j_gene: TRBJ2-1
d_gene: TRBD1
v_gene: TRBV27
abundance: few

CDR3aa: CASSQTQGSNQPQHF
CDR3nt: TGTGCCAGCAGCCAAACCCAGGGGAGCAATCAGCCCCAGCATTTT
j_gene: TRBJ1-5
d_gene: NA
v_gene: TRBV3-1/TRBV3-2
abundance: NA

CDR3aa: CASSEYGQGARGYNEQFF
CDR3nt: TGTGCCAGCAGTGAATACGGACAGGGCGCTCGGGGGTACAATGAGCAGTTCTTC
j_gene: TRBJ2-1
d_gene: TRBD1
v_gene: TRBV6-1
abundance: NA

CDR3aa: CASSLWATEAFF
CDR3nt: TGTGCCAGCAGTTTATGGGCCACTGAAGCTTTCTTT
j_gene: TRBJ1-1
d_gene: NA
v_gene: TRBV28
abundance: NA

CDR3aa: CASSQGQGPRNLHF
CDR3nt: TGTGCCAGCAGCCAGGGACAGGGGCCGCGAAACCTCCACTTT
j_gene: TRBJ1-6
d_gene: TRBD1
v_gene: TRBV28
abundance: NA